This T cell receptor beta chain was profiled in a study of regulatory T cells in long-lasting Graves disease. Overall study results and limits: TRBV28, TRBJ1-2 and TRBJ2-5 were segments that persistent disease favored. It was peripheral blood alone, not thyroid tissue, that was studied.

Germline loops: CDR1 SGHNT, CDR2 YENEEA. Deletions cut 7 bases from V and 5 bases from J, with 24 bases between. CDR3 size: 16 residues. The time point denotes: newly diagnosed GD, antithyroid drugs for less than 3 months. The TCR library was prepared using RNA isolated from PBMCs. HTBI primers from iRepertoire and Arm-PCR of CDR3 regions yielded the TCR beta libraries. TCRdb re-called the multiplex PCR reads through MiXCR, storing one row per CDR3 protein. This sample has 350,000 to 450,000 distinct CDR3 sequences, with 12% found just once. There are many counts of this clonotype. Its antigen is still unknown. This sample was also put to use in a study of T cells in Graves' hyperthyroidism and ophthalmopathy.

This sequence originates from a woman younger than 35 with Graves disease. The chain uses TRBV11-3 and TRBJ2-7, with D perhaps TRBD2 (5 bases). This specimen was peripheral blood mononuclear cells (PBMCs), taken at new diagnosis, from a patient treated with antithyroid drugs. The DNA for the CDR3 is TGTGCCAGCACCGGCTCGCAAGACGGGGAGATGGACGAGCAGTACTTC. Amino acids: CASTGSQDGEMDEQYF.